Below, one T cell receptor beta chain is given with its context. What it binds is not known. The sample comes from a study of CD8+ T cells in alopecia areata. General observations from the study: Numerous expanded lesional clones remained in scalp and blood during tofacitinib.

Treatment denoted: oral pan-JAK inhibitor, 5-10 mg twice daily. After isolation, RNA underwent reverse transcription to generate cDNA as the sequencing template. Produced via immunoSEQ multiplex PCR; TCRdb's table is partial and in-frame only. The table has fewer than 250,000 clones, approximately 47% seen once. Germline values: CDR1 SQVTM, CDR2 ANQGSEA. Trimming pared 4 bases from V and 6 bases from J, leaving 12 bases between. The length of the CDR3 is 12 residues. The receptor comes from a human donor with alopecia areata. Material: CD4+ T cells sorted from blood, obtained around week 37, from a patient treated with tofacitinib. The chain combines TRBV29-1 with TRBJ1-1; D is unresolved. The DNA of the CDR3 is TGCAGCGTTGGAAGTGCTTCCCCTGAAGCTTTCTTT. Translated: CSVGSASPEAFF.